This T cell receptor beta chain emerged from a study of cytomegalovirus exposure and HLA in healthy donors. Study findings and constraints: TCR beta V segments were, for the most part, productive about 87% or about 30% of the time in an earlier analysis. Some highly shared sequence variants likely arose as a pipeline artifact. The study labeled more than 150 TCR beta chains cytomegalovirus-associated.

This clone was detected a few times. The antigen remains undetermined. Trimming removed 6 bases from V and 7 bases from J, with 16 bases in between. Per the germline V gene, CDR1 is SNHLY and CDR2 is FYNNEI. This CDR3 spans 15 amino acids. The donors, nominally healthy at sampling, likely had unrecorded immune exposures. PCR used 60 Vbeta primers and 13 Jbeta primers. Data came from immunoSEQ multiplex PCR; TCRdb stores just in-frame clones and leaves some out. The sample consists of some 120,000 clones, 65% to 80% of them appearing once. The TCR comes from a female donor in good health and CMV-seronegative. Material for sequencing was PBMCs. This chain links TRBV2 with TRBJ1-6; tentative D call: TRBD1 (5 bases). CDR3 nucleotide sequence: TGTGCCAGCAGGGTCTTGCGGGACGGGAATTCACCCCTCCACTTT. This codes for CASRVLRDGNSPLHF.